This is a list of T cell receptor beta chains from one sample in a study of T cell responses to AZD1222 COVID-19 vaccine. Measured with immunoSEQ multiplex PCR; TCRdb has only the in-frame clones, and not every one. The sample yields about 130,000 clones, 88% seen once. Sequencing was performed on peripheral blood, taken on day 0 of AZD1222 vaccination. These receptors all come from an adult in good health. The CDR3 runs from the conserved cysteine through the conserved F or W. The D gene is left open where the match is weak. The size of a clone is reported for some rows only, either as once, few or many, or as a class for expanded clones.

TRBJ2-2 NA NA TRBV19 CASRSKVRQADTGELFF TGTGCCAGTAGGTCGAAAGTGAGACAGGCGGACACCGGGGAGCTGTTTTTT
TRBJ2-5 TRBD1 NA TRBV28 CATNRQGSGETQYF TGTGCCACGAACCGACAGGGATCTGGCGAGACCCAGTACTTC
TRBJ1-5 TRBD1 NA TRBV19 CASSSGTGGNQPQHF TGTGCCAGTAGCTCGGGTACAGGGGGTAATCAGCCCCAGCATTTT
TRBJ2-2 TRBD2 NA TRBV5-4 CASSLLASGTGELFF TGTGCCAGCAGCTTGTTGGCTAGCGGCACCGGGGAGCTGTTTTTT
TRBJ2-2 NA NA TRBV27 CASSNPYTGELFF TGTGCCAGCAGCAATCCTTACACCGGGGAGCTGTTTTTT
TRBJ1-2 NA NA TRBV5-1 CASSPGTGERYGYTF TGCGCCAGCAGCCCAGGGACGGGGGAAAGGTATGGCTACACCTTC
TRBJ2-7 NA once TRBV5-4 CASSLAARADEQYF TGTGCCAGCAGCTTGGCCGCCAGGGCCGACGAGCAGTACTTC
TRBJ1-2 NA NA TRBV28 CASIRGRSYGYTF TGTGCCAGCATACGGGGGCGTAGCTATGGCTACACCTTC
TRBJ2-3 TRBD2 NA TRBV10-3 CAITSGSLDTDTQYF TGTGCCATCACTAGCGGGAGTTTAGACACAGATACGCAGTATTTT
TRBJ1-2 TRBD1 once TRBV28 CASSSGQVEGYTF TGTGCCAGCAGTTCAGGACAGGTCGAAGGCTACACCTTC
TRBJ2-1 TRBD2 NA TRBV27 CASSLRWTSGRVSSYNEQFF TGTGCCAGCAGTTTAAGGTGGACTAGCGGGAGGGTGAGCTCCTACAATGAGCAGTTCTTC
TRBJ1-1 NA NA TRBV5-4 CASSLGGGNTEAFF TGTGCCAGCAGCTTGGGTGGAGGGAACACTGAAGCTTTCTTT
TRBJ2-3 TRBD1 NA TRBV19 CASSLPRQGASTDTQYF TGTGCCAGTAGTTTACCACGACAGGGGGCGAGCACAGATACGCAGTATTTT
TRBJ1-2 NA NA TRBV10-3 CAIREGQLDYGYTF TGTGCCATCAGGGAGGGGCAGCTCGACTATGGCTACACCTTC
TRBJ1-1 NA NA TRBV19 CASSRTANTEAFF TGTGCCAGTAGTCGGACAGCGAACACTGAAGCTTTCTTT